This entry is about one T cell receptor (beta chain). Its antigen is unidentified. The record originates from a study of T cells in Graves' hyperthyroidism and ophthalmopathy. TCR beta CDR3 sequences were amplified from RNA transcripts. The HTBI primer set was used in a first-round RT-PCR of the TCR CDR3. MiXCR was run by TCRdb on the multiplex PCR reads, yielding one entry per CDR3 protein. The repertoire holds approximately 600,000 distinct CDR3 sequences, with under 15% as singletons. Regarding the study as a whole: Most thyroid clonotypes expanded above 0.001 appeared in blood too.

This CDR3 region has 17 residues. V lost 8 bases, J lost 0 bases, and 17 bases lay in between. Germline V gene sequence: CDR1 MNHEY, CDR2 SVGEGT. Each ophthalmopathy patient scored at least 3 on the Clinical Activity Score and at least 4 on NOSPECS grade, with duration under 3 months. Uncontrolled infection, other autoimmune disease, pregnancy or lactation disqualified patients from enrolment. Fresh peripheral blood, 9.5 to 10 ml of it, supplied the PBMCs. The sequence was collected from a woman in her 40s with Graves' ophthalmopathy. The chain has TRBV6-2 or TRBV6-3 and TRBJ2-6; D possibly uses TRBD1 or TRBD2 (7 bases each). The sequencing input was blood. The CDR3 region is CASGGGQLSSGANVLTF. The CDR3 nucleotides read TGTGCCAGCGGGGGGGGACAGCTAAGCTCTGGGGCCAACGTCCTGACTTTC.